This TCR beta chain is from a study of blood T cell repertoires in COVID-19. Germline lookup yields CDR1 MNHEY and CDR2 SVGAGI. With 1 base removed from V and 8 bases from J, the gap between germline ends came to 9 bases. This CDR3 region has 14 residues. Repertoires were generated with immunoSEQ multiplex PCR, while TCRdb's copy carries only in-frame clones and drops some. The sample holds some 130,000 clones, around 80% seen once. This clone was counted many times. The clonotype was recovered from a man in his 70s with acute or convalescent COVID-19. The sample taken for sequencing was peripheral blood. The genes are TRBV6-5 and TRBJ1-6; tentative D call: TRBD1 (6 bases). CDR3 protein: CASSYFRTDSPLHF. DNA for the CDR3: TGTGCCAGCAGTTACTTCCGGACAGATTCACCCCTCCACTTT.